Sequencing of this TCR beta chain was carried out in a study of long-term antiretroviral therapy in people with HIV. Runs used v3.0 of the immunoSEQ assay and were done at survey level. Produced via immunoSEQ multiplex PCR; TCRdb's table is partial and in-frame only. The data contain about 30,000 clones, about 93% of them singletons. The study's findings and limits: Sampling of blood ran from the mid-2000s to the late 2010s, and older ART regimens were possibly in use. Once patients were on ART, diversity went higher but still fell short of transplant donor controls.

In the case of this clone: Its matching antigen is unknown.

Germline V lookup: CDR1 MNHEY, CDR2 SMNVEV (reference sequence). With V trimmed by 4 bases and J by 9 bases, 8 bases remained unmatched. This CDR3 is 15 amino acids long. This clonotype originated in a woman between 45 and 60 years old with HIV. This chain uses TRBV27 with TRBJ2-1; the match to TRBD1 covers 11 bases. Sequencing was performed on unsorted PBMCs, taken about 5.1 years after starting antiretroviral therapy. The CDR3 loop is CASSSRDRGGSEQFF. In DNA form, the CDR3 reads TGTGCCAGCAGTTCCCGGGACAGGGGGGGTAGTGAGCAGTTCTTC.